This is a list of T cell receptor beta chains from one sample in a study of cytomegalovirus exposure and HLA in healthy donors. The data were produced by immunoSEQ multiplex PCR, yet TCRdb's version contains in-frame clones alone and is incomplete. This sample has approximately 180,000 clones; about 90% occur once, and the top ten carry approximately 0.23%. Specimen: PBMCs. These receptors were collected from a girl under three years old in good health and CMV-seronegative. Each CDR3 is given with its conserved first and last residue. Fields, in order: V gene, J gene, clone size, CDR3 length, D gene, CDR3 protein, CDR3 DNA. The D gene is left open where the match is weak. Clone size, where shown, is once, few, many, or a class for clones that have expanded.

>TRBV5-6|TRBJ1-5|.|14|.
CASSLGQHNQPQHF
TGTGCCAGCAGCTTGGGACAGCATAATCAGCCCCAGCATTTT
>TRBV5-6|TRBJ1-3|.|16|.
CASSLTEGATGNTIYF
TGTGCCAGCAGCTTGACGGAAGGGGCCACTGGAAACACCATATATTTT
>TRBV27|TRBJ2-7|few|13|.
CASSLSGHLEQYF
TGTGCCAGCAGTTTATCGGGACACTTAGAGCAGTACTTC
>TRBV27|TRBJ2-7|.|13|TRBD1
CASSSHRGYEQYF
TGTGCCAGCAGTTCACACAGGGGGTACGAGCAGTACTTC
>TRBV10-3|TRBJ1-1|.|14|.
CAISESRVNTEAFF
TGTGCCATCAGTGAGTCGAGGGTGAACACTGAAGCTTTCTTT
>TRBV7-9|TRBJ2-7|once|14|.
CASSLSGRAREQYF
TGTGCCAGCAGCTTGTCGGGTCGAGCGAGAGAGCAGTACTTC
>TRBV6-5|TRBJ2-7|few|14|.
CASSYSYQGYEQYF
TGTGCCAGCAGTTACTCGTACCAGGGGTACGAGCAGTACTTC
>TRBV6-6|TRBJ2-5|once|15|.
CASWEVWTVQETQYF
TGTGCCAGCTGGGAAGTATGGACAGTCCAAGAGACCCAGTACTTC
>TRBV7-2|TRBJ2-7|.|17|TRBD2
CASSLVPSGGYSYEQYF
TGTGCCAGCAGCTTAGTCCCTAGCGGGGGATACTCCTACGAGCAGTACTTC
>TRBV7-3|TRBJ2-3|.|14|.
CASSLGGFTDTQYF
TGTGCCAGCAGCTTAGGGGGCTTCACAGATACGCAGTATTTT
>TRBV5-1|TRBJ1-2|.|15|.
CASSTGDGFNYGYTF
TGCGCCAGCAGCACTGGAGACGGATTTAACTATGGCTACACCTTC
>TRBV7-9|TRBJ2-1|.|16|TRBD2
CASSPTNSGRAGEQFF
TGTGCCAGCAGCCCAACAAATAGCGGGAGGGCCGGTGAGCAGTTCTTC
>TRBV6-1|TRBJ1-5|.|15|.
CASRTTPTSNQPQHF
TGTGCCAGCAGAACAACGCCCACAAGCAATCAGCCCCAGCATTTT
>TRBV7-9|TRBJ2-7|.|11|.
CASRRDYEQYF
TGTGCCAGCAGGAGGGATTACGAGCAGTACTTC
>TRBV9|TRBJ1-1|few|14|.
CASSVEGVDTEAFF
TGTGCCAGCAGCGTGGAAGGGGTCGACACTGAAGCTTTCTTT
>TRBV10-3|TRBJ1-5|.|14|TRBD1
CAIGSQGAGQPQHF
TGTGCCATCGGATCACAGGGGGCAGGTCAGCCCCAGCATTTT
>TRBV7-9|TRBJ1-1|.|12|.
CASSLRGAEAFF
TGTGCCAGCAGCTTACGGGGGGCTGAAGCTTTCTTT
>TRBV4-1|TRBJ1-2|.|15|.
CASSQGAGRSYGYTF
TGCGCCAGCAGCCAAGGGGCAGGGAGGTCCTATGGCTACACCTTC
>TRBV30|TRBJ1-2|.|14|.
CAWSVPRTDYGYTF
TGTGCCTGGAGTGTACCCAGGACAGACTATGGCTACACCTTC
>TRBV19|TRBJ2-3|few|13|.
CASSIKITDTQYF
TGTGCCAGTAGTATCAAAATCACAGATACGCAGTATTTT
>TRBV2|TRBJ1-2|.|12|TRBD1
CASERTGTGYTF
TGTGCCAGCGAGAGGACAGGTACCGGCTACACCTTC
>TRBV18|TRBJ2-3|.|14|.
CASSPPGRPDTQYF
TGTGCCAGCTCACCCCCGGGGAGGCCAGATACGCAGTATTTT
>TRBV7-6|TRBJ1-2|.|16|.
CASSLSTGLLNYGYTF
TGTGCCAGCAGCCTCTCAACAGGGTTGCTTAACTATGGCTACACCTTC
>TRBV9|TRBJ1-1|.|13|.
CASSVSGDTGAFF
TGTGCCAGCAGCGTATCCGGGGACACCGGAGCTTTCTTT
>TRBV7-9|TRBJ2-2|.|18|TRBD2
CASSPTSTSGGSTGELFF
TGTGCCAGCAGCCCAACCTCCACTAGCGGGGGGAGCACCGGGGAGCTGTTTTTT
>TRBV10-1|TRBJ1-2|.|12|TRBD1
CAIHGTGYGYTF
TGCGCCATCCATGGGACAGGTTATGGCTACACCTTC
>TRBV5-1|TRBJ2-3|.|15|TRBD2
CASRLSGASTDTQYF
TGCGCCAGCAGGTTGAGCGGGGCTAGCACAGATACGCAGTATTTT
>TRBV4-1|TRBJ2-7|.|14|.
CASSQAEGRPEQYF
TGCGCCAGCAGCCAAGCGGAGGGGCGGCCCGAGCAGTACTTC
>TRBV2|TRBJ2-7|.|13|.
CASNFDHSNEQYF
TGTGCCAGCAACTTCGATCACTCGAACGAGCAGTACTTC
>TRBV7-9|TRBJ2-1|.|15|TRBD1
CASSWPGQGENEQFF
TGTGCCAGCAGCTGGCCGGGACAGGGGGAGAATGAGCAGTTCTTC
>TRBV15|TRBJ1-5|.|13|.
CATSNRRSQPQHF
TGTGCCACCAGCAATCGGCGGTCTCAGCCCCAGCATTTT
>TRBV6-1|TRBJ1-2|.|14|.
CASSESRGRWGYTF
TGTGCCAGCAGTGAATCGCGGGGGAGGTGGGGCTACACCTTC
>TRBV7-3|TRBJ2-2|.|14|.
CASSSQGVTGELFF
TGTGCCAGCAGCTCCCAAGGGGTAACCGGGGAGCTGTTTTTT
>TRBV25-1|TRBJ2-5|.|14|TRBD1
CASSETGAQETQYF
TGTGCCAGCAGTGAGACAGGGGCACAAGAGACCCAGTACTTC
>TRBV4-3|TRBJ2-1|few|16|.
CASSQEPAGSYNEQFF
TGCGCCAGCAGCCAAGAACCAGCGGGCTCCTACAATGAGCAGTTCTTC